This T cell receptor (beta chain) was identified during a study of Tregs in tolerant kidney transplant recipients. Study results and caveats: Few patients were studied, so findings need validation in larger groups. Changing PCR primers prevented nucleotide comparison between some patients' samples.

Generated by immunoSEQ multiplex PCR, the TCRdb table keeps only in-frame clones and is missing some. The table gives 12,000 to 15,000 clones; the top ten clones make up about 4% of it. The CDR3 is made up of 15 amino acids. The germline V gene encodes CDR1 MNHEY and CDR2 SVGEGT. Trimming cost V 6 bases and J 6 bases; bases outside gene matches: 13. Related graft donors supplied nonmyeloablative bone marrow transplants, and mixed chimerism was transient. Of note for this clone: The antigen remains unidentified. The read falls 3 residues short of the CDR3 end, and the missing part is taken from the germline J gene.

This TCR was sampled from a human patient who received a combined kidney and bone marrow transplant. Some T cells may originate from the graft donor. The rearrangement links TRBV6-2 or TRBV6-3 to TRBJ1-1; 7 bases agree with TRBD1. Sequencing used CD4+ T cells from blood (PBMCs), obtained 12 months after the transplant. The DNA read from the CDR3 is TGTGCCAGCAGGCTATTGCGGACAGGCGCGCCTGAA. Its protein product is CASRLLRTGAPE. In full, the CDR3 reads CASRLLRTGAPEAFF.